This TCR beta chain appears in the sequencing data of a study of T cells after yellow fever vaccination. Study at large: Some fractions had low cell numbers, and these were prepared with SMART-Seq v4 Ultra Low Input.

The CDR3 length is 19 residues. The V and J ends lost 4 bases and 1 base, in that order; junction bases with no gene match: 15. Per the germline V gene, CDR1 is SNHLY and CDR2 is FYNNEI. TCRdb reprocessed the 5' RACE reads with MiXCR, giving one entry per CDR3 protein. The sample lists hundreds of thousands of distinct CDR3 sequences, 7.5% to 9.5% occurring once. Study results and caveats: A secondary response was less intense yet reached its peak sooner, at day 5 versus 15.

This clonotype was observed a few times. Its specificity is unknown. The receptor was derived from a man in his late teens or twenties who received the YFV17D yellow fever vaccine. Material: CD4+ T cells sorted from PBMCs, obtained 5 days after the yellow fever booster vaccination. This chain connects TRBV2 to TRBJ2-2; 7 nucleotides agree with TRBD1. In DNA form, the CDR3 reads TGTGCCAGCAGTGGAAGGAGCAGGGGGTATAGTTTGAACACCGGGGAGCTGTTTTTT. Its translation: CASSGRSRGYSLNTGELFF. Combining the CDR3 with reference TRBV2 and TRBJ2-2 gives the whole variable domain EPEVTQTPSHQVTQMGQEVILRCVPISNHLYFYWYRQILGQKVEFLVSFYNNEISEKSEIFDDQFSVERPDGSNFTLKIRSTKLEDSAMYFCASSGRSRGYSLNTGELFFGEGSRLTVL.